Below, 27 T cell receptor beta chains from the same sample are listed, as sequenced in a study of cytomegalovirus exposure and HLA in healthy donors. PCR amplification relied on 60 Vbeta primers (plus 13 Jbeta primers). Produced via immunoSEQ multiplex PCR; TCRdb's table is partial and in-frame only. The sample holds about 140,000 clones, 60% to 80% seen once. Sample: PBMCs. All receptors come from a middle-aged man in good health and CMV-seronegative.

The chain has TRBV9 and TRBJ2-3; no definite D call. Trimming took off 0 bases at V and 7 bases at J, with 3 bases between the two ends. This CDR3 is built from 11 residues. Germline loops: CDR1 SGDLS, CDR2 YYNGEE. The CDR3: CASSVAYTQYF. In nucleotides, the CDR3 is TGTGCCAGCAGCGTAGCATATACGCAGTATTTT.

Here the CDR3 reads CASRAGTGRGANEKLFF. In nucleotides, the CDR3 is TGTGCCAGCAGAGCCGGGACAGGGAGAGGAGCTAATGAAAAACTGTTTTTT. The chain recombines TRBV16 with TRBJ1-4; 9 bases fit TRBD1. V trimming: 6 bases; J trimming: 3 bases; junction bases outside the gene matches: 11. CDR3 length: 17 amino acids. The germline gives CDR1 KGHSY, CDR2 FQNENV.

The gene calls are TRBV11-2 and TRBJ1-1, with unresolved D. The V gene lost 1 base and the J gene lost 5 bases, with 8 bases spanning the gap. The germline V gene encodes CDR1 SGHAT and CDR2 FQNNGV. The CDR3 is 13 residues long. CDR3 sequence reads: CASSLVPGTEAFF. The DNA of the CDR3 is TGTGCCAGCAGCTTAGTGCCGGGGACTGAAGCTTTCTTT.

The rearrangement links TRBV9 to TRBJ1-6, with D possibly being TRBD1 (5 bases). CDR3 length equals 15 residues. V shed 4 bases and J shed 7 bases, with 15 bases lying between them. Germline CDR1 SGDLS, CDR2 YYNGEE. Here the CDR3 DNA reads TGTGCCAGCAGCCCCCATTCGGGGGAGAATTCACCCCTCCACTTT. Encoded protein: CASSPHSGENSPLHF.

This chain uses TRBV6-6 with TRBJ2-6; TRBD1 matches 8 bases. Germline V gene lookup returns CDR1 MNHNY and CDR2 SVGAGI (reference sequence). This CDR3 contains 15 residues. V was clipped by 4 bases and J by 1 base; unmatched bases: 0. The CDR3 sequence is CASSWDRSGANVLTF. The DNA of the CDR3 is TGTGCCAGCAGTTGGGACAGGTCTGGGGCCAACGTCCTGACTTTC.

V usage is TRBV7-2 and J usage is TRBJ2-2, with D possibly matching TRBD1 (5 bases). Looked up from germline, CDR1 is SGHTA and CDR2 is FQGNSA. CDR3 length: 16 amino acids. The V end was cut by 2 bases, the J end by 4 bases, with 14 bases between. CDR3 sequence reads: CASSLPGHRSTGELFF. As DNA, the CDR3 is TGTGCCAGCAGCTTACCCGGACACAGGAGCACCGGGGAGCTGTTTTTT.

The V gene is TRBV5-1, the J gene TRBJ1-1; 10 bases agree with TRBD1. The germline gives CDR1 SGHRS, CDR2 YFSETQ. The CDR3 contains 15 residues. With V trimmed by 7 bases and J by 7 bases, 13 bases remained unmatched. The CDR3: CASARDRGRGDEAFF. CDR3 in DNA: TGCGCCAGCGCTCGCGACAGGGGGCGAGGTGATGAAGCTTTCTTT.

V and J are TRBV12-2 and TRBJ2-2; the D call TRBD1 from the table was never checked on the DNA. TRBV12-2 is designated a pseudogene. The CDR3 has 16 amino acids. The CDR3 here is CASRLTGTGVIGELFF. In DNA form, the CDR3 reads TGTGCAAGTCGCTTGACCGGGACAGGGGTGATCGGGGAGCTGTTTTTT.

This clone showed up just a few times. The junction does not match germline at one end; this may be a read error. The chain is built from TRBV6-1 and TRBJ1-1; D is unresolved. Looked up from germline, CDR1 is MNHNS and CDR2 is SASEGT. The CDR3 sequence is 12 residues long. Here the CDR3 DNA reads TGTGCCAGCAGTGAGTGGGTCAGGCCTGAGCGGTGG. Its protein product is CASSEWVRPERW.

The rearrangement joins TRBV6-5 to TRBJ1-5; TRBD1 agrees at 10 bases. In germline, CDR1 is MNHEY, CDR2 SVGAGI. Trimming removed 7 bases from V and 6 bases from J; junction bases left unmatched: 3. The CDR3 consists of 13 residues. CDR3 sequence (DNA): TGTGCCAGCACGGGACAGGGGACTCAGCCCCAGCATTTT. Its protein product is CASTGQGTQPQHF.

The chain carries TRBV28 and TRBJ2-7, with a weak D call TRBD1 (5 bases). There are 14 residues in the CDR3. CDR1 MDHEN and CDR2 SYDVKM come from the germline V gene. Deletions cut 2 bases from V and 0 bases from J, with 8 bases between. CDR3 region: CASSLLQDSYEQYF. The CDR3 nucleotides are TGTGCCAGCAGTTTACTACAGGACTCCTACGAGCAGTACTTC.

The chain links TRBV4-2 to TRBJ2-5; D might be TRBD2 (6 bases). Germline V lookup: CDR1 LGHNA, CDR2 YNFKEQ. The V end lost 4 bases, the J end lost 4 bases, and 19 bases lay between the germline ends. The CDR3 is 16 amino acids. The CDR3 DNA sequence: TGTGCCAGCAGCCCGAACGGGGGTCCTGGGGGAGAGACCCAGTACTTC. Translated: CASSPNGGPGGETQYF.

The gene calls are TRBV30 and TRBJ1-1; possible D gene TRBD1, 5 bases. The CDR3 is made up of 12 amino acids. The germline V and J ends were trimmed by 3 bases and 9 bases, with 14 bases remaining between them. CDR1 GTSNPN and CDR2 SVGIG come from the germline V gene (reference sequence). The CDR3 DNA is TGTGCCTGGAGCCTGGCGGGGGGGAAAGCTTTCTTT. The encoded protein is CAWSLAGGKAFF.

This clone has only a few counts. In nucleotides, the CDR3 is TGTGCCAGCAGCTACACAGGGGCAGAGAACTATGGCTACACCTTC. Its translation is CASSYTGAENYGYTF. The J gene is TRBJ1-2, the V gene TRBV28, with 7 nucleotides matching TRBD1. Per the germline V gene, CDR1 is MDHEN and CDR2 is SYDVKM. The V and J ends lost 6 bases and 2 bases, in that order; junction bases with no gene match: 9. The length of the CDR3 is 15 residues.

The V gene is TRBV10-2, the J gene TRBJ2-5; possibly TRBD2 for D (5 bases). The CDR3 has 14 amino acids. Germline CDR1 WSHSY, CDR2 SAAADI. Between the trimmed V and J ends, which lost 5 bases and 5 bases, there was a span of 15 bases. This CDR3 reads CASSFVGSGETQYF. CDR3 nucleotide sequence: TGCGCCAGCAGTTTCGTTGGGTCGGGGGAGACCCAGTACTTC.

J is TRBJ2-2 and V is TRBV7-6; D may be TRBD1 (7 bases). The CDR3 spans 16 residues. V was trimmed by 2 bases and J by 1 base, leaving 11 bases between them. Germline loops: CDR1 SGHVS, CDR2 FNYEAQ. Written as DNA, the CDR3 is TGTGCCAGCAGCTTACAGGGGGGCAGGAACACCGGGGAGCTGTTTTTT. Its protein product is CASSLQGGRNTGELFF.

The J gene is TRBJ2-2, the V gene TRBV5-1, with D uncertain. Germline V lookup: CDR1 SGHRS, CDR2 YFSETQ. The CDR3 is 15 residues long. V lost 0 bases and J lost 7, with 13 bases in between. The CDR3 DNA follows: TGCGCCAGCAGCTTGGATCCCCCCGGTGGCGGGGAGCTGTTTTTT. This sequence encodes CASSLDPPGGGELFF.

This chain connects TRBV28 to TRBJ2-7; TRBD1 might be the D (5 bases). Germline V lookup: CDR1 MDHEN, CDR2 SYDVKM. V was cut by 3 bases and J by 5 bases, with 11 bases left in between. The CDR3 contains 13 residues. CDR3 coding DNA: TGTGCCAGCAGTTTGCCAGGGTCACACGAGCAGTACTTC. It specifies CASSLPGSHEQYF.

The gene calls are TRBV2 and TRBJ2-1; 9 bases fit TRBD2. The CDR3 length is 15 residues. V dropped 10 bases and J dropped 4; count of bases not matched to a gene: 11. In germline, CDR1 is SNHLY, CDR2 FYNNEI. The CDR3 DNA sequence: TGTGCCACCCTACCCCTAGCGGGGAGTTACAATGAGCAGTTCTTC. This encodes CATLPLAGSYNEQFF.

The V and J genes are TRBV5-1 and TRBJ2-5; 7 bases agree with TRBD1. Germline CDR1 reads SGHRS; CDR2 reads YFSETQ. V dropped 2 bases and J dropped 5; count of bases not matched to a gene: 6. This CDR3 has 14 residues. The CDR3 DNA reads TGCGCCAGCAGCTTAGACAGGGCCGGGGAGACCCAGTACTTC. Translated: CASSLDRAGETQYF.

The chain links TRBV18 to TRBJ1-2; the match to TRBD1 covers 10 bases. Germline CDR1 is KGHSH and CDR2 is LQKENI. The J segment lost 8 bases and the V segment lost 3 bases, leaving 6 bases of the junction unmatched. The CDR3 is made up of 14 amino acids. The CDR3 coding sequence is TGTGCCAGCTCACCGAGACAGGGGGCGCAAGGCTACACCTTC. Protein product: CASSPRQGAQGYTF.

The rearrangement joins TRBV7-6 to TRBJ2-3; possibly TRBD2 for D (6 bases). V lost 0 bases to trimming and J lost 1 base, with 8 bases between them. CDR1 and CDR2 (germline): SGHVS, FNYEAQ. CDR3 length: 15 residues. The CDR3: CASSLASGRTDTQYF. DNA of the CDR3: TGTGCCAGCAGCTTAGCTAGCGGACGCACAGATACGCAGTATTTT.

The V and J genes are TRBV6-5 and TRBJ1-3; D is unclear. With 6 bases removed from V and 0 bases from J, the gap between germline ends came to 12 bases. The CDR3 spans 15 residues. In germline, CDR1 is MNHEY, CDR2 SVGAGI. The CDR3 sequence: CASRAPGTSGNTIYF. In DNA, the CDR3 is TGTGCCAGCAGAGCGCCGGGAACCTCTGGAAACACCATATATTTT.

The rearrangement uses TRBV11-2 and TRBJ2-6; D is ambiguous. Trimming stripped 3 bases from V and 0 bases from J, with 6 bases between. The CDR3 extends over 15 amino acids. Germline-derived CDR1 and CDR2 are SGHAT and FQNNGV. Written as DNA, the CDR3 is TGTGCCAGCAGCTTTGTGAGCTCTGGGGCCAACGTCCTGACTTTC. Its translation: CASSFVSSGANVLTF. The variable domain in full, completed from reference TRBV11-2 and TRBJ2-6, reads EAGVAQSPRYKIIEKRQSVAFWCNPISGHATLYWYQQILGQGPKLLIQFQNNGVVDDSQLPKDRFSAERLKGVDSTLKIQPAKLEDSAVYLCASSFVSSGANVLTFGAGSRLTVL.

CDR3 DNA: TGTGCCAGCCTCGACAGGGGGCTGAACAATGAGCAGTTCTTC. Amino acid sequence: CASLDRGLNNEQFF. The V and J genes are TRBV28 and TRBJ2-1, with 10 nucleotides matching TRBD1. After removal of 8 bases from V and 5 bases from J, the junction contained 6 bases not matched to a gene. CDR1 is MDHEN, CDR2 SYDVKM, per germline. The CDR3 runs 14 residues.

The V and J genes are TRBV7-9 and TRBJ1-4, with D possibly being TRBD1 (5 bases). This CDR3 contains 14 residues. V was shortened by 5 bases and J by 7 bases, with 14 bases between the two germline ends. CDR1 SEHNR and CDR2 FQNEAQ come from the germline V gene (reference sequence). The CDR3 spells CASSRGGVFEKLFF. Written as DNA, the CDR3 is TGTGCCAGCAGCCGGGGGGGGGTGTTTGAAAAACTGTTTTTT.

The chain couples TRBV19 to TRBJ2-1; TRBD2 might be the D (6 bases). There are 15 residues in the CDR3. Germline CDR1 and CDR2: LNHDA and SQIVND (reference sequence). The V end was cut by 7 bases, the J end by 9 bases, with 22 bases between. In DNA form, the CDR3 reads TGTGCCAGTACCAAAAGCGGGTTCGGATCCAGTGAGCAGTTCTTC. Protein product: CASTKSGFGSSEQFF.